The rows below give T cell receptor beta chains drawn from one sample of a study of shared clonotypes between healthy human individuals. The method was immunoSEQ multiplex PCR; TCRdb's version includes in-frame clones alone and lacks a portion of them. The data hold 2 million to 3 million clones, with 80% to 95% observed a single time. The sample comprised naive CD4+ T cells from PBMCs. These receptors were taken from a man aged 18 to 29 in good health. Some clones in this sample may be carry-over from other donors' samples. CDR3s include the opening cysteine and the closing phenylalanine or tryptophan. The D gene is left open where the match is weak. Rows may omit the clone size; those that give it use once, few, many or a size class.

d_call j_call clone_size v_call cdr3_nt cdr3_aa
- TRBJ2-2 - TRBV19 TGTGCCAGTAGTATTTTCCTCACGAAGGTCGCGGCGAACACCGGGGAGCTGTTTTTT CASSIFLTKVAANTGELFF
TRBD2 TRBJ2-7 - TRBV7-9 TGTGCCAGCAGCTTTAGCGGGAACACCTACGAGCAGTACTTC CASSFSGNTYEQYF
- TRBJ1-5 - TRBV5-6 TGTGCCAGCAGCTTGGCCCCAAGGGGCGAGCCCCAGCATTTT CASSLAPRGEPQHF
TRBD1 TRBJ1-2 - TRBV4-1 TGCGCCAGCAGCCCGGGACAGCAGAGATCCAACTATGGCTACACCTTC CASSPGQQRSNYGYTF
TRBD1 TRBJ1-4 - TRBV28 TGTGCCAGCAGGGGGACAGGGGGACCTAATGAAAAACTGTTTTTT CASRGTGGPNEKLFF
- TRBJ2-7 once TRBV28 TGTGCCAGCAGATCCGAGGGAGCGGGACACTCCTACGAGCAGTACTTC CASRSEGAGHSYEQYF
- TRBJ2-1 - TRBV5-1 TGCGCCAGCAGCAAAAGTGCCATCTCTAGCTCCTACAATGAGCAGTTCTTC CASSKSAISSSYNEQFF
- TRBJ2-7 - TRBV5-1 TGCGCCAGCAGCTTGGGGATATCAGGGAACGAGCAGTACTTC CASSLGISGNEQYF
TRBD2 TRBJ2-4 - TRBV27 TGTGCCAGCAGCAAAGGACTAGTGGGAGGGATAGCCAAAAACATTCAGTACTTC CASSKGLVGGIAKNIQYF
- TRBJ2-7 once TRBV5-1 TGCGCCAGCAGCTCGTATCCCGGGGATGCCTCCTCCGAGCAGTACTTC CASSSYPGDASSEQYF
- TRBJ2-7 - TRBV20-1 TGCAGTGCTGGCGGTCAGTACTTC CSAGGQYF
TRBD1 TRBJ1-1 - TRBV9 TGTGCCAGCAGCGTCGCAGGGGGAGGAACTGAAGCTTTCTTT CASSVAGGGTEAFF
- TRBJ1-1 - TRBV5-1 TGCGCCAGCAGCTTGGGACACCCAAACACTGAAGCTTTCTTT CASSLGHPNTEAFF
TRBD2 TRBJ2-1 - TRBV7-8 TGTGCCAGCAGCTTCGGACTAGCGGGAGCCCCCGGGAATGAGCAGTTCTTC CASSFGLAGAPGNEQFF
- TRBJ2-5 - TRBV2 TGTGCCAGCAGTGGTTTCCAGGGTCTGAACTTC CASSGFQGLNF
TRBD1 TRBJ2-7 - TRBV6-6 TGTGCCTGCCGGGACAGCGCTAACGAGCAGTACTTC CACRDSANEQYF
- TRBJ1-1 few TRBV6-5 TGTGCCAGCAGTGAACCAGGGACGGCTGAAGCTTTCTTT CASSEPGTAEAFF
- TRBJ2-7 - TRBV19 TGTGCCAGTGGCAGGGGAATCAACGAGCAGTACTTC CASGRGINEQYF
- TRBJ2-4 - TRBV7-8 TGTGCCAGCAGCTTAAGCGAACCAACTAGCTGGGTTTTTATAGCCAAAAACATTCAGTACTTC CASSLSEPTSWVFIAKNIQYF
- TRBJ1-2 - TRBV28 TGTGCCAGCAGTTTGGCGGGGGCAAGCTATGGCTACACCTTC CASSLAGASYGYTF
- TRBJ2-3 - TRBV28 TGTGCCAGCAGTTTATTCGGGGCCTCTAGCACAGATACGCAGTATTTT CASSLFGASSTDTQYF
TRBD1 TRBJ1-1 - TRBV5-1 TGCGCCAGCAGCCTGACAGGGGCGGGAACTGAAGCTTTCTTT CASSLTGAGTEAFF
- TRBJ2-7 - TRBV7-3 TGTGCCAGCAGCTTAATAGGTGGGAGCTCCTACGAGCAGTACTTC CASSLIGGSSYEQYF
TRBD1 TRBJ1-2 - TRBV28 TGTGCCAACCGGGGGACAGGGGGCGATGGCTACACCTTC CANRGTGGDGYTF
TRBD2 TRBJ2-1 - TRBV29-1 TGCAGCGCCCTACTAGCGGGAGTGATTATATCCTACAATGAGCAGTTCTTC CSALLAGVIISYNEQFF